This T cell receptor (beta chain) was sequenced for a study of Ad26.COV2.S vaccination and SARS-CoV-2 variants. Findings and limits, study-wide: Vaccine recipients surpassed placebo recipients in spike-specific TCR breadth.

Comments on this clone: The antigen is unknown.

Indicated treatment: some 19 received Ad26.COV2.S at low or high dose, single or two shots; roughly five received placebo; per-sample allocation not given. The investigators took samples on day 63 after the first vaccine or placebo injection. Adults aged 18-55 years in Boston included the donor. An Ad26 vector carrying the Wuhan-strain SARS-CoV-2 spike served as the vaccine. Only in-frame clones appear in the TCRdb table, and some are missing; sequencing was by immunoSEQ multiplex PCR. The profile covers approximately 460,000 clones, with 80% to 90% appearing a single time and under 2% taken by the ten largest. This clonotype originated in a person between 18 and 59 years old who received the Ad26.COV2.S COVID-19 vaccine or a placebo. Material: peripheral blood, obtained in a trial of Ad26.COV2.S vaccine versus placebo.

The CDR3 here is CASSLGRIDTQYF. The CDR3 DNA reads TGTGCCAGCAGCTTGGGGAGGATAGATACGCAGTATTTT. The chain uses TRBV7-2 and TRBJ2-3; the D gene is possibly TRBD2 (6 bases). The germline CDR1 and CDR2 sequences are SGHTA and FQGNSA. Trimming stripped 3 bases from V and 5 bases from J, with 9 bases between. This CDR3 contains 13 residues.